The source of this T cell receptor (beta chain) is a study of esophageal squamous cell carcinoma under preoperative chemotherapy. MiXCR, applied by TCRdb to the PCR reads, yields one record per CDR3 protein. The profile shows approximately 15,000 distinct CDR3 sequences, less than 65% of them singletons. The time point was: before preoperative PTX-NDP chemotherapy. Comment on this clonotype: Germline and junction disagree at one end, which may indicate a read error.

Sampling was done from a patient given preoperative chemotherapy. This receptor was obtained from a human donor with esophageal squamous cell carcinoma. The donor label of this sample is uncertain.

The CDR3 is CASSRKGGGGEDTQYF. CDR3 bases: TGTGCCAGCAGTCGCAAGGGGGGGGGCGGCGAAGACACGCAGTATTTC. The chain carries TRBV6-1 and TRBJ2-3, with TRBD2 as a possible D gene (7 bases). Looked up from germline, CDR1 is MNHNS and CDR2 is SASEGT. The CDR3 totals 16 residues.